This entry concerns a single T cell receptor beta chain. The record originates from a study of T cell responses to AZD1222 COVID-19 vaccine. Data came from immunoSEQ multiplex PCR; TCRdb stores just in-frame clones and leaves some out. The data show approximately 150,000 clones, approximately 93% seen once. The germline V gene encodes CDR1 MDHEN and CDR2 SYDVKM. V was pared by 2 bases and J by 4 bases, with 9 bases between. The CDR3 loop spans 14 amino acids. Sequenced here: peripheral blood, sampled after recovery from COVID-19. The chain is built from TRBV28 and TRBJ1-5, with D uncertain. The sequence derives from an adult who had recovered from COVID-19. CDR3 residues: CASSLRRPNQPQHF. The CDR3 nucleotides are TGTGCCAGCAGTTTACGACGGCCTAATCAGCCCCAGCATTTT.